Listed below are T cell receptor beta chains from one sample, sequenced in a study of blood T cells in healthy people across ages. TCRdb independently ran MiXCR on the 5' RACE reads; one entry per CDR3 protein. The table shows 590,000 or so distinct CDR3 sequences, with about 28% occurring only once. The sample taken for sequencing was blood. These receptor sequences come from an elderly woman in good health. CDR3s include the opening cysteine and the closing phenylalanine or tryptophan. A D gene is named only where the DNA matches it firmly. Not every row has a clone size; where given, it reads once, few, many or a size class.

14	TRBV10-3	TRBJ2-5	TRBD1	-	CAIRRTGGGDEQYF	TGTGCCATCAGGAGGACAGGTGGTGGGGATGAGCAGTACTTC
18	TRBV7-2	TRBJ2-1	TRBD2	-	CASRSQPGLAGVYNEQFF	TGTGCCAGCAGATCCCAACCGGGACTAGCGGGAGTCTACAATGAGCAGTTCTTC
17	TRBV6-2/TRBV6-3	TRBJ2-1	-	many	CASSYTGTPSSYNEQFF	TGTGCCAGCAGTTACACAGGGACCCCCAGCTCCTACAATGAGCAGTTCTTC
15	TRBV12-3/TRBV12-4	TRBJ2-3	-	-	CASSKDRVSTDTQYF	TGTGCCAGCAGCAAGGACAGAGTGAGCACAGATACGCAGTATTTT
15	TRBV12-3/TRBV12-4	TRBJ2-2	TRBD2	few	CASSLAGVNTGERFF	TGTGCCAGCAGCTTAGCGGGGGTAAACACCGGGGAGCGGTTTTTT
13	TRBV5-1	TRBJ1-3	-	-	CASSMMGGNTIYF	TGCGCCAGCAGCATGATGGGTGGAAACACCATATATTTT
17	TRBV6-2/TRBV6-3	TRBJ2-7	-	many	CASSYPRRGPSSYEQYF	TGTGCCAGCAGTTACCCCCGTAGGGGTCCTAGCTCCTACGAGCAGTACTTC
15	TRBV7-6	TRBJ2-3	-	-	CASSIGLGGTDTQYF	TGTGCCAGCAGCATAGGCCTTGGTGGCACAGATACGCAGTATTTT
12	TRBV9	TRBJ1-1	TRBD1	-	CASSGTGQKAFF	TGTGCCAGCAGCGGGACAGGCCAAAAGGCTTTCTTT
13	TRBV2	TRBJ2-5	-	-	CASSGVPRGELYF	TGTGCCAGCAGTGGAGTCCCCAGGGGAGAATTATACTTC
14	TRBV12-3/TRBV12-4	TRBJ2-5	TRBD2	many	CASSSAGGPETQYF	TGTGCCAGCAGTTCGGCGGGGGGGCCCGAGACCCAGTACTTC
18	TRBV18	TRBJ2-3	-	once	CASSQMDILGTHTDMQYF	TGTGCCAGCTCACAAATGGACATTCTGGGGACACACACAGATATGCAGTATTTT
13	TRBV7-9	TRBJ2-7	TRBD1	many	CASSLAAGGEQYF	TGTGCCAGCAGCTTGGCCGCAGGGGGCGAGCAGTACTTC
12	TRBV4-3	TRBJ1-2	-	many	CASSQDAYGYTF	TGCGCCAGCAGCCAAGATGCTTATGGCTACACCTTC